Sequencing of this TCR beta chain was carried out in a study of Tregs in tolerant kidney transplant recipients. Study-level information: Recipients received nonmyeloablative bone marrow transplants from related graft donors, with transient mixed chimerism.

For this clone: Its target is unknown.

The V and J ends lost 8 bases and 7 bases, in that order; junction bases with no gene match: 10. Germline loops: CDR1 MNHNY, CDR2 SVGAGI (reference sequence). This CDR3 has 13 amino acids. Study-wide findings and caveats: Nucleotide sequences could not be compared across some patients' samples due to primer changes. The most relevant donor-specific Treg TCRbeta repertoire apparently came from expansion with activated donor B cells. Biological reproducibility was not directly addressed in this study.

TCRdb's copy holds only in-frame clones and misses some; the assay was immunoSEQ multiplex PCR. The sample contains tens of thousands of clones, 90% to 95% of which appear only once. This sequence joins TRBV6-6 and TRBJ2-7; 8 bases line up with TRBD1. This clonotype originated in a human donor who received a combined kidney and bone marrow transplant. The sequencing here drew on CD4+ T cells from blood, taken before the transplant. Written as DNA, the CDR3 is TGTGCCAGCCCTATTGGACAGGGTGGGGAGCAGTACTTC. This sequence encodes CASPIGQGGEQYF.